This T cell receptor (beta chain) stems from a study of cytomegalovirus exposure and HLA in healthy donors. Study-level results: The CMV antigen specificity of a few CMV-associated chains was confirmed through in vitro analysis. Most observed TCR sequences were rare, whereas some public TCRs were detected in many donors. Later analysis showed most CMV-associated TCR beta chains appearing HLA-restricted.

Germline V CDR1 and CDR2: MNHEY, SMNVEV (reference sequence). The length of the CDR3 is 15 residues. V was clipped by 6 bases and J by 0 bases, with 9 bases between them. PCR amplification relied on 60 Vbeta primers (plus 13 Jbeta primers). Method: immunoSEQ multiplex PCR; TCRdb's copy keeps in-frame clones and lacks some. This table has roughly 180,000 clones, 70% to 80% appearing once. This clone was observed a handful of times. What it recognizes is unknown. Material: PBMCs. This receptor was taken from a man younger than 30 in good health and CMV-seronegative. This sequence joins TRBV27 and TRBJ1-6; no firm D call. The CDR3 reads CASSEWSSYNSPLHF. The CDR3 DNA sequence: TGTGCCAGCAGCGAGTGGAGCTCCTATAATTCACCCCTCCACTTT.